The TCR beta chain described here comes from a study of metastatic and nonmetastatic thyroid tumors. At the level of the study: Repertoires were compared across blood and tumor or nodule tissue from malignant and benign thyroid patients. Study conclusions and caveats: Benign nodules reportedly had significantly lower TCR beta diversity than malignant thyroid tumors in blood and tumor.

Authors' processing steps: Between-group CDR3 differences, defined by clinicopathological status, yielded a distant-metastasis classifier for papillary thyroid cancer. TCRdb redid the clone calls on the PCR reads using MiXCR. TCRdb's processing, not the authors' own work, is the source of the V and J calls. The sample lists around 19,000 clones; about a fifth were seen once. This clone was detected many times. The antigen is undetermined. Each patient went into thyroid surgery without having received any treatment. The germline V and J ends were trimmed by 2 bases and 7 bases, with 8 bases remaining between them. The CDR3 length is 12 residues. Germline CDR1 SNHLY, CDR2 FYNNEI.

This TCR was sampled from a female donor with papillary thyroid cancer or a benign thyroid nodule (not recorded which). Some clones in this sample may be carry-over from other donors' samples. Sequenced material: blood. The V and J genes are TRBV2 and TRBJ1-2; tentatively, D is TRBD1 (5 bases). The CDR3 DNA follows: TGTGCCAGCAGTGAATTGGGGGGTGGCTACACCTTC. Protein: CASSELGGGYTF. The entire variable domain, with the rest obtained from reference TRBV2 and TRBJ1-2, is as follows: EPEVTQTPSHQVTQMGQEVILRCVPISNHLYFYWYRQILGQKVEFLVSFYNNEISEKSEIFDDQFSVERPDGSNFTLKIRSTKLEDSAMYFCASSELGGGYTFGSGTRLTVV.